The 22 T cell receptor beta chains presented below share a single source sample, sequenced in a study of OX40 agonist ivuxolimab in advanced cancers. The data were produced by immunoSEQ multiplex PCR, yet TCRdb's version contains in-frame clones alone and is incomplete. Here the sample spans under 70,000 clones, roughly 88% being singletons. Sequencing was performed on CD4+ or CD8+ T cells sorted from blood, taken in a trial of the OX40 agonist ivuxolimab. These receptors originate from an adult with an advanced solid tumor such as melanoma, head and neck, liver or kidney cancer.

The chain recombines TRBV7-3 with TRBJ2-5, with D tentatively TRBD1 (6 bases). The CDR3 covers 14 residues. The germline V and J ends were trimmed by 5 bases and 4 bases, with 14 bases remaining between them. CDR1 and CDR2 (germline): SGHTA, FQGTGA. CDR3: CASSPGDRPETQYF. CDR3 sequence (DNA): TGTGCCAGCAGCCCCGGCGACAGGCCAGAGACCCAGTACTTC.

This rearrangement joins TRBV30 to TRBJ1-1, with D maybe TRBD1 (5 bases). The CDR3 spans 13 residues. Trimming took 6 bases from V and 5 from J, leaving 16 bases between them. From germline, CDR1 is GTSNPN and CDR2 SVGIG (reference sequence). The CDR3 sequence: CACTGTLGTEAFF. CDR3 nucleotide sequence: TGTGCCTGTACCGGGACTCTGGGGACTGAAGCTTTCTTT.

The chain combines TRBV5-1 with TRBJ1-2; 8 positions agree with TRBD1. Germline CDR1 is SGHRS and CDR2 is YFSETQ. The CDR3 runs to 14 residues. Trimming at V came to 0 bases and at J to 4 bases, leaving 2 bases not matched to a gene. In DNA form, the CDR3 reads TGCGCCAGCAGCTTGGAAGGACAGGGCTATGGCTACACCTTC. Amino acid sequence: CASSLEGQGYGYTF. The full variable domain, in which reference TRBV5-1 and TRBJ1-2 provide the parts outside the CDR3, is KAGVTQTPRYLIKTRGQQVTLSCSPISGHRSVSWYQQTPGQGLQFLFEYFSETQRNKGNFPGRFSGRQFSNSRSEMNVSTLELGDSALYLCASSLEGQGYGYTFGSGTRLTVV.

CDR3 region: CASSLGLAASNEKLFF. CDR3 DNA sequence: TGTGCCAGCAGTTTGGGGTTGGCAGCAAGTAATGAAAAACTGTTTTTT. The V gene is TRBV7-9, the J gene TRBJ1-4; no clear D gene. CDR3 size: 16 residues. CDR1 SEHNR and CDR2 FQNEAQ come from the germline V gene (reference sequence). Trimming took 6 bases from V and 4 from J, leaving 18 bases between them.

This sequence joins TRBV5-1 and TRBJ2-3; the match to TRBD2 covers 10 bases. CDR3 size: 15 residues. The germline gives CDR1 SGHRS, CDR2 YFSETQ. J was trimmed by 5 bases and V by 6 bases; bases with no gene match: 9. The CDR3 DNA reads TGCGCCAGCACCAAAACTAGCGGGATGGTAGATACGCAGTATTTT. It encodes CASTKTSGMVDTQYF.

The chain carries TRBV15 and TRBJ2-1, with TRBD2 matching 11 bases. The CDR3 is 16 amino acids. J lost 4 bases, V lost 0 bases, and 2 bases had no gene match. Germline assignment: CDR1 LNHNV and CDR2 YYDKDF (reference sequence). The CDR3, as DNA: TGTGCCACCAGCAGAGAACTAGCGGGAGAGTACAATGAGCAGTTCTTC. Its translation is CATSRELAGEYNEQFF.

The chain has TRBV18 and TRBJ1-1; D uncertain. Per the germline V gene, CDR1 is KGHSH and CDR2 is LQKENI. The CDR3 loop spans 13 amino acids. Trimming left V 2 bases short and J 3 bases short, with 7 bases between. CDR3 sequence (DNA): TGTGCCAGCTCACCAAACATGCACACTGAAGCTTTCTTT. This sequence encodes CASSPNMHTEAFF.

This rearrangement joins TRBV4-1 to TRBJ2-1, with D possibly TRBD1 on 7 matching bases. The germline CDR1 and CDR2 sequences are MGHRA and YSYEKL. This CDR3 is 21 amino acids long. Trimming shortened V by 3 bases and J by 8 bases, and 35 bases separated the two germline ends. CDR3 DNA sequence: TGCGCCAGCAGCCAGAGGGGCCACAGGGGTCAGGACTACCCCGGCAAGGATGAGCAGTTCTTC. It is translated as CASSQRGHRGQDYPGKDEQFF.

The chain uses TRBV11-3 and TRBJ2-2, with a weak D call TRBD2 (5 bases). The CDR3 has 14 amino acids. Trimming took off 5 bases at V and 8 bases at J, with 15 bases between the two ends. Per the germline V gene, CDR1 is SGHNT and CDR2 is YENEEA. CDR3 sequence (DNA): TGTGCCAGCAGCCCGGACCCGAGGGCTGGGGAGCTGTTTTTT. Amino acids: CASSPDPRAGELFF.

This chain uses TRBV10-3 with TRBJ2-3; D is unclear. Germline V gives CDR1 ENHRY, CDR2 SYGVKD. The CDR3 consists of 11 residues. The V and J ends lost 8 bases and 2 bases respectively, with 5 bases between them. The chain's CDR3 is CAIRTTDTQYF. The CDR3 coding sequence is TGTGCCATCCGCACCACAGATACGCAGTATTTT.

This chain connects TRBV4-1 to TRBJ2-3; 7 bases line up with TRBD2. Germline-derived CDR1 and CDR2 are MGHRA and YSYEKL. V lost 4 bases to trimming and J lost 0 bases; unmatched junction nucleotides: 4. The CDR3 contains 15 residues. The CDR3 DNA follows: TGCGCCAGCAGCCGGACTAGGGTCAGCACAGATACGCAGTATTTT. Translated: CASSRTRVSTDTQYF.

The chain recombines TRBV11-3 with TRBJ2-2; D unclear. Germline CDR1 SGHNT, CDR2 YENEEA. V dropped 0 bases and J dropped 0 bases, with 5 bases sitting between them. CDR3 length equals 15 residues. Here the CDR3 DNA reads TGTGCCAGCAGCTTAGACGGTACGAACACCGGGGAGCTGTTTTTT. This encodes CASSLDGTNTGELFF.

The CDR3 region is CAWSVRQEPYEQYF. CDR3 DNA: TGTGCCTGGAGTGTACGGCAGGAGCCCTACGAGCAGTACTTC. This chain links TRBV30 with TRBJ2-7; no definite D call. V dropped 0 bases and J dropped 2 bases, with 11 bases sitting between them. CDR3 length equals 14 residues. Germline V gene data show CDR1 as GTSNPN and CDR2 as SVGIG (reference sequence).

V is TRBV27 and J is TRBJ2-7, with 7 bases matching TRBD2. V lost 6 bases to trimming and J lost 2 bases; unmatched junction nucleotides: 4. This CDR3 region has 13 residues. Looked up from germline, CDR1 is MNHEY and CDR2 is SMNVEV (reference sequence). In DNA form, the CDR3 reads TGTGCCAGCAGGCTAGCGGATGCCTACGAGCAGTACTTC. As protein: CASRLADAYEQYF.

The sample holds one count of this clone. The chain couples TRBV2 to TRBJ2-1, with D perhaps matching TRBD1 (6 bases). Germline lookup yields CDR1 SNHLY and CDR2 FYNNEI. This CDR3 has 14 residues. V lost 6 bases to trimming and J lost 8 bases, with 17 bases between them. The CDR3 DNA is TGTGCCAGCAGCAGGGGTTTCAGTGTTGATGAGCAGTTCTTC. Translating gives CASSRGFSVDEQFF.

The rearrangement joins TRBV18 to TRBJ1-1; tentatively, D is TRBD1 (6 bases). V was trimmed by 3 bases and J by 4 bases, leaving 15 bases between them. The CDR3 spans 15 residues. Germline V gives CDR1 KGHSH, CDR2 LQKENI. In DNA form, the CDR3 reads TGTGCCAGCTCACCGGAACAGGGAGGGTCCACTGAAGCTTTCTTT. Translated: CASSPEQGGSTEAFF.

This chain joins TRBV4-2 and TRBJ1-6, with 10 bases fitting TRBD1. Germline V gene data show CDR1 as LGHNA and CDR2 as YNFKEQ. This CDR3 spans 16 amino acids. V was clipped by 0 bases and J by 6 bases; unmatched bases: 2. The CDR3 DNA sequence: TGTGCCAGCAGCCAAGACGGGACAGGGGCTAATTCACCCCTCCACTTT. Residues: CASSQDGTGANSPLHF.

This rearrangement joins TRBV9 to TRBJ2-5; TRBD2 agrees at 11 bases. CDR3 size: 16 residues. V shed 3 bases, J shed 5 bases, and the junction held 9 bases outside the gene matches. Germline loops: CDR1 SGDLS, CDR2 YYNGEE. CDR3 residues: CASSAGLAVFGETQYF. The CDR3 DNA reads TGTGCCAGCAGCGCGGGACTAGCGGTATTTGGGGAGACCCAGTACTTC.

The chain is built from TRBV11-2 and TRBJ2-5; TRBD2 aligns across 8 bases. The CDR3 is 15 residues long. Germline CDR1 reads SGHAT; CDR2 reads FQNNGV. V gave up 3 bases and J gave up 3 bases; unmatched junction bases: 6. DNA for the CDR3: TGTGCCAGCAGCTTGAGAGCAGCGGGAGAAGAGACCCAGTACTTC. Protein: CASSLRAAGEETQYF. Combining the CDR3 with reference TRBV11-2 and TRBJ2-5 gives the whole variable domain EAGVAQSPRYKIIEKRQSVAFWCNPISGHATLYWYQQILGQGPKLLIQFQNNGVVDDSQLPKDRFSAERLKGVDSTLKIQPAKLEDSAVYLCASSLRAAGEETQYFGPGTRLLVL.

This chain joins TRBV28 and TRBJ1-5, with a weak D call TRBD1 (6 bases). Trimming took 7 bases from V and 3 from J, leaving 16 bases between them. Germline V CDR1 and CDR2: MDHEN, SYDVKM. The CDR3 contains 15 residues. The chain's CDR3 is CASNRVSGDNQPQHF. The CDR3, as DNA: TGTGCCAGCAACAGGGTGTCGGGAGACAATCAGCCCCAGCATTTT.

The V and J genes are TRBV6-5 and TRBJ1-5; D possibly corresponds to TRBD1 (6 bases). The germline gives CDR1 MNHEY, CDR2 SVGAGI. The CDR3 contains 14 residues. Deletions cut 6 bases from V and 1 base from J, with 10 bases between. In nucleotides, the CDR3 is TGTGCCAGCAGGAACCAGGGGAGCAATCAGCCCCAGCATTTT. Its translation is CASRNQGSNQPQHF.

The V gene is TRBV7-3, the J gene TRBJ2-7; TRBD1 agrees at 7 bases. V lost 5 bases to trimming and J lost 3 bases; unmatched junction nucleotides: 4. Looked up from germline, CDR1 is SGHTA and CDR2 is FQGTGA. The CDR3 runs to 13 residues. The CDR3 here is CASSLGTVYEQYF. The CDR3 DNA reads as TGTGCCAGCAGCCTAGGGACAGTCTACGAGCAGTACTTC.